Listed below are T cell receptor beta chains from one sample, sequenced in a study of T-cell memory formation after mild COVID-19. TCRdb recomputed calls from the 5' RACE reads with MiXCR, one row per CDR3 protein. In the table there are just over 200,000 distinct CDR3 sequences, 9.5% of which are singletons. The specimen sequenced was PBMCs or a T cell subset sorted from them (not recorded which). All receptors derive from a man aged 18 to 35 who had mild COVID-19 (a few samples of this study predate the infection). Cell type and time point are not known. The CDR3 runs from the conserved cysteine through the conserved F or W. The D gene is left open where the match is weak. Size is stated for part of the rows, as once, few or many counts, or as a class when the clone is expanded.

v_call,j_call,clone_size,d_call,cdr3_aa,cdr3_nt
TRBV12-3/TRBV12-4,TRBJ1-2,-,TRBD1,CASSLYWTGRFRDYTF,TGTGCCAGCAGTTTATATTGGACAGGGAGGTTCAGGGACTACACCTTC
TRBV7-8,TRBJ2-7,-,-,CASSLPLEGGQGSYEQYF,TGTGCCAGCAGCTTACCCTTGGAGGGGGGGCAGGGCTCCTACGAGCAGTACTTC
TRBV5-1,TRBJ2-5,-,TRBD2,CASSPGLAGSSQETQYF,TGCGCCAGCAGCCCTGGACTAGCGGGGAGTTCCCAAGAGACCCAGTACTTC
TRBV2,TRBJ1-1,few,TRBD1,CASSGPTGDFEAFF,TGTGCCAGCAGTGGGCCGACAGGGGACTTTGAAGCTTTCTTT
TRBV2,TRBJ1-5,-,-,CASSAMAWGALGNQPQHF,TGTGCCAGCAGTGCAATGGCATGGGGCGCGTTAGGCAATCAGCCCCAGCATTTT
TRBV7-2,TRBJ2-1,many,-,CASSRTGSSGSYNEQFF,TGTGCCAGCAGTCGTACAGGGTCCTCTGGCTCCTACAATGAGCAGTTCTTC
TRBV5-1,TRBJ2-7,many,-,CASRWGLGYEQYF,TGCGCCAGCAGATGGGGACTTGGTTACGAGCAGTACTTC
TRBV6-6,TRBJ2-3,few,TRBD2,CASSPGVSGGFTDTQYF,TGTGCCAGCAGTCCGGGTGTTAGCGGGGGTTTCACAGATACGCAGTATTTT
TRBV6-5,TRBJ2-1,-,-,CATRPAFYNEQFF,TGTGCCACCCGGCCGGCCTTCTACAATGAGCAGTTCTTC
TRBV9,TRBJ1-6,-,TRBD1,CASSVEGASPLHF,TGTGCCAGCAGCGTGGAGGGGGCATCACCCCTCCACTTT
TRBV20-1,TRBJ2-7,many,-,CSARDLTHEQYF,TGCAGTGCTAGAGATCTGACCCACGAGCAGTACTTC
TRBV12-3/TRBV12-4,TRBJ1-5,-,-,CASSLGSVGNQPQHF,TGTGCCAGCAGTTTAGGATCCGTGGGGAATCAGCCCCAGCATTTT
TRBV27,TRBJ2-5,many,-,CASRGRETQYF,TGTGCCAGCAGGGGCAGGGAGACCCAGTACTTC
TRBV3-1,TRBJ1-4,many,-,CASSQGARGEKLFF,TGTGCCAGCAGCCAAGGGGCCAGGGGCGAAAAACTGTTTTTT
TRBV7-9,TRBJ2-2,-,-,CASSFASPISTGELFF,TGTGCCAGCAGCTTCGCTAGCCCAATCTCCACCGGGGAGCTGTTTTTT
TRBV11-2,TRBJ2-2,-,TRBD2,CASSRGLAGTGELFF,TGTGCCAGCAGTCGAGGGCTAGCGGGCACCGGGGAGCTGTTTTTT
TRBV19,TRBJ1-3,few,-,CASTLRSGNTIYF,TGTGCCAGTACGCTCCGCTCTGGAAACACCATATATTTT
TRBV5-1,TRBJ2-2,few,-,CASSPGTPNTGELFF,TGCGCCAGCAGCCCCGGGACACCTAACACCGGGGAGCTGTTTTTT
TRBV7-2,TRBJ2-5,few,-,CASSLDGGTQYF,TGTGCCAGCAGCTTGGACGGGGGGACCCAGTACTTC
TRBV12-3/TRBV12-4,TRBJ1-5,-,-,CASKILGGFDQPQHF,TGTGCCAGCAAAATACTAGGGGGATTCGATCAGCCCCAGCATTTT
TRBV20-1,TRBJ2-2,-,-,CSARGSTGELFF,TGCAGTGCAAGGGGGAGCACCGGGGAGCTGTTTTTT
TRBV4-1,TRBJ1-5,few,-,CASSQGGYSNQPQHF,TGCGCCAGCAGCCAAGGGGGGTATAGCAATCAGCCCCAGCATTTT
TRBV20-1,TRBJ1-1,many,TRBD1,CSARDLLLQGPWTEAFF,TGCAGTGCTAGAGATCTCCTTCTACAGGGGCCGTGGACTGAAGCTTTCTTT
TRBV5-6,TRBJ2-3,-,-,CASSLGRADTQYF,TGTGCCAGCAGCTTGGGAAGGGCGGATACGCAGTATTTT
TRBV11-2,TRBJ2-1,-,TRBD2,CASRYRPGGGNEQFF,TGTGCCAGCAGATACCGTCCCGGGGGGGGTAATGAGCAGTTCTTC
TRBV6-2/TRBV6-3,TRBJ2-5,few,-,CASSYSGPRSGGTQYF,TGTGCCAGCAGTTACTCGGGGCCCAGGTCTGGAGGGACCCAGTACTTC
TRBV5-1,TRBJ1-4,few,TRBD1,CASSGGTGLNEKLFF,TGCGCCAGCAGCGGGGGGACAGGGTTGAATGAAAAACTGTTTTTT
TRBV27,TRBJ2-7,-,TRBD1,CASSIDRGHEQYF,TGTGCCAGCAGTATCGACAGGGGCCACGAGCAGTACTTC
TRBV20-1,TRBJ1-2,few,-,CSARQYNFYGYTF,TGCAGTGCTAGACAGTATAACTTCTATGGCTACACCTTC
TRBV4-2,TRBJ2-1,many,TRBD1,CASSQGGTGVNEQFF,TGTGCCAGCAGCCAAGGCGGGACAGGGGTCAATGAGCAGTTCTTC
TRBV6-6,TRBJ2-3,-,-,CASSEGGTDTQYF,TGTGCCAGCAGTGAGGGTGGCACAGATACGCAGTATTTT
TRBV24-1,TRBJ2-5,-,TRBD1,CATSDPRGQGETQYF,TGTGCCACCAGTGATCCGAGGGGACAGGGAGAGACCCAGTACTTC
TRBV20-1,TRBJ1-1,many,-,CSARDDLEQGPNTEAFF,TGCAGTGCTAGAGATGACCTAGAACAGGGACCGAACACTGAAGCTTTCTTT
TRBV4-1,TRBJ2-7,-,-,CASSQESGDQQYF,TGCGCCAGCAGCCAAGAGTCCGGGGATCAGCAGTACTTC
TRBV25-1,TRBJ2-5,-,TRBD1,CASRDRGGETQYF,TGTGCCAGCCGGGACAGGGGCGGTGAGACCCAGTACTTC
TRBV20-1,TRBJ1-5,few,-,CSASRGQPQHF,TGCAGTGCTAGTCGTGGGCAGCCCCAGCATTTT
TRBV6-2/TRBV6-3,TRBJ2-5,few,-,CASSGSGTAEETQYF,TGTGCCAGCAGTGGATCCGGGACTGCAGAAGAGACCCAGTACTTC
TRBV6-2/TRBV6-3,TRBJ2-7,few,TRBD2,CAIRTSGAYEQYF,TGTGCCATAAGGACTAGCGGGGCCTACGAGCAGTACTTC
TRBV4-1,TRBJ1-4,-,TRBD1,CASSQTGEGKLFF,TGCGCCAGCAGCCAAACAGGGGAGGGAAAACTGTTTTTT
TRBV29-1,TRBJ1-1,-,-,CSVTGGNTEAFF,TGCAGCGTGACAGGAGGGAACACTGAAGCTTTCTTT
TRBV6-1,TRBJ2-5,-,-,CASRNQETQYF,TGTGCCAGCAGGAACCAAGAGACCCAGTACTTC
TRBV29-1,TRBJ1-1,-,-,CSVGSGDAFF,TGCAGCGTTGGTTCGGGGGACGCTTTCTTT
TRBV27,TRBJ1-4,few,-,CASSEGGKKLFF,TGTGCCAGCAGTGAAGGGGGGAAAAAACTGTTTTTT
TRBV6-6,TRBJ2-1,few,-,CASSWGGGARNEQFF,TGTGCCAGCTCCTGGGGTGGGGGGGCGCGAAATGAGCAGTTCTTC
TRBV10-3,TRBJ2-3,-,TRBD2,CATQRGPSTDTQYF,TGTGCCACCCAGCGGGGCCCTAGCACAGATACGCAGTATTTT
TRBV11-2,TRBJ2-2,-,-,CASSFITGPGAGELFF,TGTGCCAGCAGCTTCATAACAGGACCGGGGGCCGGGGAGCTGTTTTTT